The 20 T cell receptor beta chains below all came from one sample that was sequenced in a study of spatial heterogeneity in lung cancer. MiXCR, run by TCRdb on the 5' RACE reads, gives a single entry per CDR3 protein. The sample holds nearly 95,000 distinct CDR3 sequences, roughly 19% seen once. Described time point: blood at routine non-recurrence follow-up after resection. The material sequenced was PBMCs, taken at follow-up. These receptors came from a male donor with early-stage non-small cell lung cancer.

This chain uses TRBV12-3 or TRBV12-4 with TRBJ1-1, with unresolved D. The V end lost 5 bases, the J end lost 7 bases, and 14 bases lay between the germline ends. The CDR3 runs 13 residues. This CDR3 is CASSPRSENEAFF. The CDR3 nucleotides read TGTGCCAGCAGTCCCCGGAGTGAAAATGAAGCTTTCTTT.

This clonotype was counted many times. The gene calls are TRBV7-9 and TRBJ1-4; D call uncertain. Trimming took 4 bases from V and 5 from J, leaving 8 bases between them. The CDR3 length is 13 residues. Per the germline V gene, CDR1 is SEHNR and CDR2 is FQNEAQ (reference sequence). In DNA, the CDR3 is TGTGCCAGCAGCTCCGGAGGGAATGAAAAACTGTTTTTT. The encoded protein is CASSSGGNEKLFF.

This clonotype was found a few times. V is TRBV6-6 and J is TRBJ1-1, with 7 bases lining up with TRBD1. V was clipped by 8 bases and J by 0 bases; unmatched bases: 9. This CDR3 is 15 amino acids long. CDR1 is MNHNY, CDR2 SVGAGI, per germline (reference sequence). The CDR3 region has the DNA TGTGCCAGCGACTGGGGGACAGTCATGAACACTGAAGCTTTCTTT. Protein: CASDWGTVMNTEAFF.

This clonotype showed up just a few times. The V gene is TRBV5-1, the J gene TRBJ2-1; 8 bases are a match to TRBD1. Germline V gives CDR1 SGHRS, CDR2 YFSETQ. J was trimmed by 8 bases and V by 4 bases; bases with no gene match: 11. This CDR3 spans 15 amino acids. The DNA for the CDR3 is TGCGCCAGCAGCCCGGGACAGGCGGTCGGTGATGAGCAGTTCTTC. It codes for CASSPGQAVGDEQFF.

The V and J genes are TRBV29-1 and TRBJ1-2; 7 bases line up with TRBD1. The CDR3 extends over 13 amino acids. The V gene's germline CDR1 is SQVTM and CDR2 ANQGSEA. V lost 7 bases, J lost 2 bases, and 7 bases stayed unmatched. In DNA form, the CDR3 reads TGCAGCGCGTCAGGGGGTTGGAACTATGGCTACACCTTC. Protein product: CSASGGWNYGYTF.

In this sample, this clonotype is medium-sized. In DNA, the CDR3 is TGTGCCAGCAACTTCGGACACTATGGCTACACCTTC. Amino acid sequence: CASNFGHYGYTF. The genes are TRBV7-2 and TRBJ1-2; no firm D call. Germline loops: CDR1 SGHTA, CDR2 FQGNSA. The CDR3 has 12 amino acids. Trimming left V 7 bases short and J 3 bases short, with 9 bases between.

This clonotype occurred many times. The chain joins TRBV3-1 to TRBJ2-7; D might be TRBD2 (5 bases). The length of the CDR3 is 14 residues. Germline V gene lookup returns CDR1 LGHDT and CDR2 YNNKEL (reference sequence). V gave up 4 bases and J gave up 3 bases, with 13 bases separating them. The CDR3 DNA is TGTGCCAGCAGCCCATCAGCGAGGGACTACGAGCAGTACTTC. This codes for CASSPSARDYEQYF.

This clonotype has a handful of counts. CDR3 DNA: TGCAGTGCCCAGACGGGAAGCGGGGCTCACACAGATACGCAGTATTTT. Translating it yields CSAQTGSGAHTDTQYF. V gene TRBV20-1 combines with J gene TRBJ2-3, with 7 bases lining up with TRBD2. The CDR3 runs to 16 residues. V shed 6 bases, J shed 2 bases, and the junction held 14 bases outside the gene matches. The germline CDR1 and CDR2 sequences are DFQATT and SNEGSKA (reference sequence).

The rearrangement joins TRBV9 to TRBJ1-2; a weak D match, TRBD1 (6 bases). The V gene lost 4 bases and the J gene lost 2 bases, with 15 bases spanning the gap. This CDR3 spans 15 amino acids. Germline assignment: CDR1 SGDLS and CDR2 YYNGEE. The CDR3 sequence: CASSSEQDRNYGYTF. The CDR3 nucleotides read TGTGCCAGCAGCTCAGAGCAGGACAGAAACTATGGCTACACCTTC.

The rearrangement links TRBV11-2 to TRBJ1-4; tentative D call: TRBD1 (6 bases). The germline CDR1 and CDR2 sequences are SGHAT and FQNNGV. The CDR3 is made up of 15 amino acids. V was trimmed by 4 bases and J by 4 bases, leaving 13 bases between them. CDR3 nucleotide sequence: TGTGCCAGCAGCTCAGGGACAAGTGATAATGAAAAACTGTTTTTT. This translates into CASSSGTSDNEKLFF.

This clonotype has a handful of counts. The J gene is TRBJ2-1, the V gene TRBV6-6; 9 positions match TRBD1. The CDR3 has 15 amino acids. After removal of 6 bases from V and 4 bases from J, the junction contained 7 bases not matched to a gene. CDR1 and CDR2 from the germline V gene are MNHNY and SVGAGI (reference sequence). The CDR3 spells CASRSGTGIYNEQFF. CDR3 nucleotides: TGTGCCAGCAGATCCGGGACAGGGATATACAATGAGCAGTTCTTC.

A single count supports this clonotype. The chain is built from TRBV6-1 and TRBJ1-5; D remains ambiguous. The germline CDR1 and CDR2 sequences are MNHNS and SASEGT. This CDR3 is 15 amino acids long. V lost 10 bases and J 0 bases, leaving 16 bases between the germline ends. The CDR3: CATGYRAFSNQPQHF. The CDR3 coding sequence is TGTGCCACCGGCTACCGGGCCTTTAGCAATCAGCCCCAGCATTTT.

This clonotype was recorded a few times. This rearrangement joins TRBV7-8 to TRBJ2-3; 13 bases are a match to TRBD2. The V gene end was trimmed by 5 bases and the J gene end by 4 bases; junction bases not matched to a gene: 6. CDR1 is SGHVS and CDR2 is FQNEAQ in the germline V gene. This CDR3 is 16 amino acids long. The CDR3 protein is CASSLWTSGRSDTQYF. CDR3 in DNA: TGTGCCAGCAGCCTCTGGACTAGCGGGAGATCAGATACGCAGTATTTT.

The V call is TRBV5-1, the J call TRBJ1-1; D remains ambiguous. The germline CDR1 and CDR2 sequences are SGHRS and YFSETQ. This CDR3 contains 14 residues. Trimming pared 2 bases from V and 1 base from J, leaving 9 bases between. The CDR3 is CASSLESRNTEAFF. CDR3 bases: TGCGCCAGCAGCTTAGAGTCCCGGAACACTGAAGCTTTCTTT.

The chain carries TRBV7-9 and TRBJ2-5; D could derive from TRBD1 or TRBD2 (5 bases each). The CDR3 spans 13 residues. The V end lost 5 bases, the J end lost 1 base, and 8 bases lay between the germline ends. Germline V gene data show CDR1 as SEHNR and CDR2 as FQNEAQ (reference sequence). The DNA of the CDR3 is TGTGCCAGCAGCGCCGGGGCCCAAGAGACCCAGTACTTC. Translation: CASSAGAQETQYF.

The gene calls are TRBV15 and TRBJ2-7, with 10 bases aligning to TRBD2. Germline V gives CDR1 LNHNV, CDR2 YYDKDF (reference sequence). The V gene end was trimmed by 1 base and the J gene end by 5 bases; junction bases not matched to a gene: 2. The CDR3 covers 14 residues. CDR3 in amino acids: CATSRGLAGHEQYF. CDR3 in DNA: TGTGCCACCAGCAGAGGACTAGCGGGCCACGAGCAGTACTTC. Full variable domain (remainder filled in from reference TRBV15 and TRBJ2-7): DAMVIQNPRYQVTQFGKPVTLSCSQTLNHNVMYWYQQKSSQAPKLLFHYYDKDFNNEADTPDNFQSRRPNTSFCFLDIRSPGLGDTAMYLCATSRGLAGHEQYFGPGTRLTVT.

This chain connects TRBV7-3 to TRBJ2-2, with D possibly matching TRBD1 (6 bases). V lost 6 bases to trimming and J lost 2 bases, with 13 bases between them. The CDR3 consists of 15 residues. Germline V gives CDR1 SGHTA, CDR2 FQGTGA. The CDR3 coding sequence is TGTGCCAGCAGAGAAGGGGGAACCAACACCGGGGAGCTGTTTTTT. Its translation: CASREGGTNTGELFF.

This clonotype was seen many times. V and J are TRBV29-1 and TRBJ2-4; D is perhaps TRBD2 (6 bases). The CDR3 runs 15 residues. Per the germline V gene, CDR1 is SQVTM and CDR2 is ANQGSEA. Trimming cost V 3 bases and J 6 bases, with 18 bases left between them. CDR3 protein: CSVERGLPGGNIQYF. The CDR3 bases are TGCAGCGTTGAGCGGGGACTCCCAGGAGGAAACATTCAGTACTTC.

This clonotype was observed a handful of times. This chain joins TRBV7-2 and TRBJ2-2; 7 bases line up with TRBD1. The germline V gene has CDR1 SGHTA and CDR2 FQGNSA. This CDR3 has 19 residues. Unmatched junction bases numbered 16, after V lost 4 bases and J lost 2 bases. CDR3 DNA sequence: TGTGCCAGCAGCTCCAGGGACAGCGGATTAATCCTTAACACCGGGGAGCTGTTTTTT. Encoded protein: CASSSRDSGLILNTGELFF.

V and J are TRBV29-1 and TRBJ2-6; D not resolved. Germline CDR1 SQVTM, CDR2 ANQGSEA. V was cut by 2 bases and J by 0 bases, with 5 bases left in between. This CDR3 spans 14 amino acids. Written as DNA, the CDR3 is TGCAGCGTTGAAAAGTACTCTGGGGCCAACGTCCTGACTTTC. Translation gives CSVEKYSGANVLTF.